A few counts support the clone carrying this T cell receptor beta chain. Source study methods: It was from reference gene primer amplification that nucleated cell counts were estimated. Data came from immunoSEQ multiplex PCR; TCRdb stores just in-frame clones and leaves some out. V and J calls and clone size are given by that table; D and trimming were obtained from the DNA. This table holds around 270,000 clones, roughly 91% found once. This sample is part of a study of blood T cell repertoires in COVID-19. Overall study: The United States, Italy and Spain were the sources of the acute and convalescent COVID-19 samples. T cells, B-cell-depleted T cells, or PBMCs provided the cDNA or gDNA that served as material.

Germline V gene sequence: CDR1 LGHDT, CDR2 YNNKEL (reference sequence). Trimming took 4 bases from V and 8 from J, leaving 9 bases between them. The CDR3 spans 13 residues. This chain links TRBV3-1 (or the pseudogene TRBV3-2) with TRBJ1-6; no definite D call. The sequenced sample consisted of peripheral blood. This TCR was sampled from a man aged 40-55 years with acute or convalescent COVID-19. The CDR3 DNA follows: TGTGCCAGCAGCCGGACTGGAGATTCACCCCTCCACTTT. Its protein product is CASSRTGDSPLHF.